This T cell receptor (beta chain) stems from a study of blood T cell repertoires in COVID-19. In the original workflow: Reference gene primer amplification gave estimated nucleated cell counts. The repertoire was sequenced with immunoSEQ multiplex PCR; TCRdb's copy has only in-frame clones and lacks some. The V and J calls and the clone size are those of that table, but D and trimming were determined from the DNA. The sample has around 300,000 clones; 85% to 90% are singletons. CDR3 length equals 16 residues. Germline CDR1 and CDR2: KGHSH and LQKENI. The V segment lost 3 bases and the J segment 5 bases; nucleotides outside the gene matches: 8.

The receptor comes from a human donor in a cohort sampled during active COVID-19. Specimen: peripheral blood. The V and J genes are TRBV18 and TRBJ2-1; 9 bases agree with TRBD2. The CDR3 DNA reads TGTGCCAGCTCACCCGACCGCGGGAGGGTAGACAATGAGCAGTTCTTC. Its translation is CASSPDRGRVDNEQFF.